These T cell receptor beta chains were read from a single sample in a study of T-cell reconstitution after alpha-beta-depleted transplantation in children. TCRdb itself ran the PCR reads through MiXCR, one entry per CDR3 protein. The sample carries 6,400 or so distinct CDR3 sequences, 16% recorded once. The specimen comprised PBMCs, sampled before TCRalphabeta/CD19-depleted stem cell transplant. The receptors originated from a boy aged 2-15 years with acute lymphoblastic leukemia, due to receive a stem cell transplant. The CDR3 runs from the conserved cysteine through the conserved F or W. The D gene is left open where the match is weak. A clone size is listed for some rows: how often the clone was seen (once, few, many), or a class if it is expanded.

J	size	V	D	DNA	CDR3
TRBJ2-1	medium-sized	TRBV4-2	NA	TGTGCCAGCAGCCATTCCAAGGGAGATGAGCAGTTCTTC	CASSHSKGDEQFF
TRBJ1-6	many	TRBV5-1	NA	TGCGCCAGCAGCTTGCTTTCGGACTCACCCCTCCACTTT	CASSLLSDSPLHF
TRBJ1-4	many	TRBV19	NA	TGTGCCAGTAGTGCTACAGGTGAAAAACTGTTTTTT	CASSATGEKLFF
TRBJ1-4	many	TRBV13	NA	TGTGCCAGCAGCTCGCGACAGCGCATAACTAATGAAAAACTGTTTTTT	CASSSRQRITNEKLFF
TRBJ1-1	many	TRBV20-1	NA	TGCAGTGCTGGGACAAAGAACACTGAAGCTTTCTTT	CSAGTKNTEAFF
TRBJ2-1	many	TRBV3-1	TRBD2	TGTGCCAGCAGCCAGGGGGGGTCCTACAATGAGCAGTTCTTC	CASSQGGSYNEQFF
TRBJ2-5	medium-sized	TRBV12-3/TRBV12-4	NA	TGTGCCAGCACCCTACTAGGCGGGGAGACCCAGTACTTC	CASTLLGGETQYF
TRBJ2-7	NA	TRBV24-1	NA	TGTGCCACCAGTGACCCCCGGTCCCCCACCTACGAGCAGTACTTC	CATSDPRSPTYEQYF
TRBJ2-5	NA	TRBV4-2	TRBD1	TGTGCCAGCAGCCAATCGGGACAGACTCAAGAGACCCAGTACTTC	CASSQSGQTQETQYF
TRBJ1-5	medium-sized	TRBV6-5	NA	TGTGCCAGCAGTTATTACAGGGATCAGCCCCAGCATTTT	CASSYYRDQPQHF
TRBJ2-7	many	TRBV7-9	NA	TGTGCCAGCAGCTTCGACACTAGAAAGCAACGGACCTACGAGCAGTACTTC	CASSFDTRKQRTYEQYF
TRBJ2-1	many	TRBV11-2	TRBD2	TGTGCCAGCAGCTTAGAGGGCGGGGGGGGGAGGTCCTACAATGAGCAGTTCTTC	CASSLEGGGGRSYNEQFF
TRBJ2-1	medium-sized	TRBV20-1	TRBD2	TGCAGTGCCACTACAGGACTAGCGGGGTGGAATGAGCAGTTCTTC	CSATTGLAGWNEQFF
TRBJ2-2	NA	TRBV19	NA	TGTGCCAGTAGTCTGCGTCCCGGGGAGCTGTTTTTT	CASSLRPGELFF
TRBJ2-3	medium-sized	TRBV27	TRBD2	TGTGCCAGCTATCCCTGGTCAGGGCGGGGGGGCCCAGATACGCAGTATTTT	CASYPWSGRGGPDTQYF
TRBJ2-1	medium-sized	TRBV4-2	NA	TGTGCCAGCAGCCCCGGTCTGGATAATGCCTACAATGAGCAGTTCTTC	CASSPGLDNAYNEQFF
TRBJ2-2	medium-sized	TRBV24-1	NA	TGTGCCACCAGTGAGAACACCGGGGAGCTGTTTTTT	CATSENTGELFF
TRBJ2-5	medium-sized	TRBV6-2/TRBV6-3	TRBD2	TGTGCCAGCAGCCTCGTGGCTAGCGGGGGGAAAAAGACCCAGTACTTC	CASSLVASGGKKTQYF
TRBJ2-7	medium-sized	TRBV6-5	NA	TGTGCCAGCAGTTATAAGGGCAGGGGGAGGTCCTACGAGCAGTACTTC	CASSYKGRGRSYEQYF
TRBJ1-4	medium-sized	TRBV5-1	TRBD1	TGCGCCAGCAGCTCACAGACAGGGAATGAAAAACTGTTTTTT	CASSSQTGNEKLFF
TRBJ1-5	medium-sized	TRBV15	TRBD1	TGTGCCACCAGCAGAAGGACAGGGAACAATCAGCCCCAGCATTTT	CATSRRTGNNQPQHF
TRBJ2-5	medium-sized	TRBV9	TRBD2	TGTGCCAGCAGCTCAAGACTAGCGGGGGCCGAGACCCAGTACTTC	CASSSRLAGAETQYF
TRBJ2-7	once	TRBV29-1	TRBD2	TGCAGCGTTGAAACTAGCGGTACCTACGAGCTGTACTTC	CSVETSGTYELYF
TRBJ2-7	many	TRBV20-1	NA	TGCAGTGCTAGTGGCGGATACGAGCAGTACTTC	CSASGGYEQYF
TRBJ2-2	medium-sized	TRBV7-6	NA	TGTGCCAGCAGCTTTAGGGAGGGGGGAGAATGGACCGGGGAGCTGTTTTTT	CASSFREGGEWTGELFF
TRBJ1-1	few	TRBV4-1	NA	TGCGCCGGAGATAAGGCAGAGAACACTGAAGCTTTCTTT	CAGDKAENTEAFF
TRBJ1-5	NA	TRBV12-3/TRBV12-4	NA	TGTACCTTCAGTTTACGGGGTCAGATTAGCAATCAGCCCCAGCATTTT	CTFSLRGQISNQPQHF
TRBJ1-2	few	TRBV12-3/TRBV12-4	TRBD1	TGTGCCAGCAGTTTAGACAGGGGAGGACATAACTATGGCTACACCTTC	CASSLDRGGHNYGYTF
TRBJ2-2	medium-sized	TRBV7-9	NA	TGTGCCAGCAGCTTAGTTAGCTATGGCGGGGAGCTGTTTTTT	CASSLVSYGGELFF
TRBJ2-1	many	TRBV25-1	NA	TGTGCCAGCAGTGTTGTGCTAGCTCAGGAGCAGTTCTTC	CASSVVLAQEQFF
TRBJ1-1	medium-sized	TRBV6-2/TRBV6-3	NA	TGTGCCAGCAGTTACGGGGACACGAACACTGAAGCTTTCTTT	CASSYGDTNTEAFF
TRBJ2-7	many	TRBV14	NA	TGTGCCAGCAGCCAAGTAGGGGGTTACGAGCAGTACTTC	CASSQVGGYEQYF
TRBJ1-5	medium-sized	TRBV7-4	NA	TGTGCCAGCGATAGTGTGGATCAGCCCCAGCATTTT	CASDSVDQPQHF
TRBJ2-2	NA	TRBV20-1	NA	TGCAGTGCCCCCATAGGGGCGCTGAACACCGGGGAGCTGTTTTTT	CSAPIGALNTGELFF
TRBJ2-3	medium-sized	TRBV2	TRBD2	TGTGCCAGCAGTGAAAGCGGGGGGAGCACAGATACGCAGTATTTT	CASSESGGSTDTQYF
TRBJ1-1	many	TRBV9	TRBD1	TGTGCCAGCAGCGTAAGGGGGCTTAGTACTGAAGCTTTCTTT	CASSVRGLSTEAFF
TRBJ2-7	many	TRBV6-5	TRBD1	TGTGCCAGCAGTTACTCGGGGCAGGGGGCTAACTACGAGCAGTACTTC	CASSYSGQGANYEQYF
TRBJ2-7	many	TRBV20-1	TRBD2	TGCAGCGTTCCGCCGGGAGGTCTCTACGAGCAGTACTTC	CSVPPGGLYEQYF
TRBJ2-5	many	TRBV7-6	TRBD2	TGTGCCAGCAGTTCCCGACTAGCGGGGGGGAGAGAGACCCAGTACTTC	CASSSRLAGGRETQYF
TRBJ1-2	medium-sized	TRBV29-1	TRBD1	TGCAGCGTTGGAGGGGGCAGTTTTGGCTACACCTTC	CSVGGGSFGYTF
TRBJ2-1	medium-sized	TRBV3-1	TRBD1	TGTGCCAGCAGCCAAGCGGACAGGGCAAATGAGCAGTTCTTC	CASSQADRANEQFF
TRBJ1-1	many	TRBV5-1	NA	TGCGCCAGCAGCTTCGGGCTCCTGGGCAGAAACACTGAAGCTTTCTTT	CASSFGLLGRNTEAFF
TRBJ1-6	medium-sized	TRBV7-2	NA	TGTGCCAGCATGGAGAGGGGGGCGAGCTCCTATAATTCACCCCTCCACTTT	CASMERGASSYNSPLHF
TRBJ2-1	medium-sized	TRBV3-1	NA	TGTGCCAGCAGCCCGCAGATTAGCTCCTACAATGAGCAGTTCTTC	CASSPQISSYNEQFF
TRBJ1-1	medium-sized	TRBV6-5	NA	TGTGCCAGCAGTTACAGAGGAGGGGTAAACACTGAAGCTTTCTTT	CASSYRGGVNTEAFF
TRBJ1-3	medium-sized	TRBV18	NA	TGTGCCAGCTCACCGTCCGGCGGCAGTCTCGGAAACACCATATATTTT	CASSPSGGSLGNTIYF
TRBJ2-7	many	TRBV20-1	NA	TGCAGTGGCGCCGATACCTACGAGCAGTACTTC	CSGADTYEQYF
TRBJ1-4	NA	TRBV12-3/TRBV12-4	NA	TGTGCCAGCAGCCCTTCCGAAAAACTGTTTTTT	CASSPSEKLFF
TRBJ2-3	medium-sized	TRBV7-2	NA	TGTGCCAGCAGCCGTTCTGGTACGCAGTATTTT	CASSRSGTQYF
TRBJ2-3	medium-sized	TRBV6-5	TRBD2	TGTGCCAGCAGCCGCGGGGGGGCCGCAACGCAGTATTTT	CASSRGGAATQYF
TRBJ2-7	medium-sized	TRBV12-5	NA	TGTGCTAGTGGTTTGGTACTCCACTCCAGCAGGCCCTACGAGCAGTACTTC	CASGLVLHSSRPYEQYF
TRBJ2-7	NA	TRBV7-6	TRBD1	TGTGCCAGCAGCTTACTGGACAGGGCTGAGCAGTACTTC	CASSLLDRAEQYF
TRBJ2-5	few	TRBV20-1	NA	TGCAGTGCTAGACTTAGGGCAGAGACCCAGTACTTC	CSARLRAETQYF
TRBJ2-3	medium-sized	TRBV7-8	NA	TGTGCCAGCAGCTTGGGCGGGTGGGCTAGTGTGGATACGCAGTATTTT	CASSLGGWASVDTQYF
TRBJ2-1	many	TRBV2	TRBD2	TGTGCCAGCAACGAGGGGTTTTTGGGGGGGGACAATGAGCAGTTCTTC	CASNEGFLGGDNEQFF